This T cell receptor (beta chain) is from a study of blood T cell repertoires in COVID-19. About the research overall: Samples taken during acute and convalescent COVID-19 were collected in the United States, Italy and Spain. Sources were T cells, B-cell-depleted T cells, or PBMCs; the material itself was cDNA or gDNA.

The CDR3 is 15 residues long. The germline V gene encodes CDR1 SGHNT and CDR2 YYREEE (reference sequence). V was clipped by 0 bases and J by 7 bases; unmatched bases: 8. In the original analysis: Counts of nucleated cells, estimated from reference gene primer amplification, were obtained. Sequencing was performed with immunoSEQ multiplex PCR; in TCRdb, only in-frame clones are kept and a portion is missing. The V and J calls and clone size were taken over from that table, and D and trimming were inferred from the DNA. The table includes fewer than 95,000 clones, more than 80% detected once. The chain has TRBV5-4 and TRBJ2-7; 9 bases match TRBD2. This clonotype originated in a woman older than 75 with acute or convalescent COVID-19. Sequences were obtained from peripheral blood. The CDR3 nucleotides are TGTGCCAGCAGCTTGGAGTATAGCGGGAGCCGGGAGCAGTACTTC. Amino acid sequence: CASSLEYSGSREQYF.